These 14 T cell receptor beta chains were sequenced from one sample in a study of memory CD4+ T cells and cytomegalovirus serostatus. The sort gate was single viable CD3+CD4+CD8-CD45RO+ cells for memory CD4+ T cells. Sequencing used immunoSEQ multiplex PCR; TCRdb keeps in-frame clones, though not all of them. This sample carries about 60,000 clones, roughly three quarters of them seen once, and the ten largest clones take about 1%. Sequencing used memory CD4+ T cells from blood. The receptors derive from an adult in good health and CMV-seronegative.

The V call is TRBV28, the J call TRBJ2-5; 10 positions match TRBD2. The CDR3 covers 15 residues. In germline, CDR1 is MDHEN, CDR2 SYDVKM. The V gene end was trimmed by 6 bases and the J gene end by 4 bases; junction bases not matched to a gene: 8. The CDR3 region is CASSPSGRAGETQYF. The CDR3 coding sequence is TGTGCCAGCAGCCCGAGCGGGAGGGCCGGAGAGACCCAGTACTTC.

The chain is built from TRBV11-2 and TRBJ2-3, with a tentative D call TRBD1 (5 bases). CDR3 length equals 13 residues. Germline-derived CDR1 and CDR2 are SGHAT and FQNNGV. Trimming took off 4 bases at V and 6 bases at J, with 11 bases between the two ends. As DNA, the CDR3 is TGTGCCAGCAGCTCCGATCCAGGGGATACGCAGTATTTT. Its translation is CASSSDPGDTQYF.

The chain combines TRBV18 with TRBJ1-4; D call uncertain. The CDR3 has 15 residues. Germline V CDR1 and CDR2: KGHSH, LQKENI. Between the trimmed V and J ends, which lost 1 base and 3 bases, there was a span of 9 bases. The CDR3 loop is CASSPRGRANEKLFF. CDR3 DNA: TGTGCCAGCTCACCACGGGGAAGAGCTAATGAAAAACTGTTTTTT.

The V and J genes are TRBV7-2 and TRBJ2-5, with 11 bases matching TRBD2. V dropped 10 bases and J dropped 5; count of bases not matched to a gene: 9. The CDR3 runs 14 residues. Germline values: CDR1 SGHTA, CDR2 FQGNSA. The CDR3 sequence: CAISSGRQFETQYF. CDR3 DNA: TGTGCCATTTCTAGCGGGAGGCAGTTTGAGACCCAGTACTTC.

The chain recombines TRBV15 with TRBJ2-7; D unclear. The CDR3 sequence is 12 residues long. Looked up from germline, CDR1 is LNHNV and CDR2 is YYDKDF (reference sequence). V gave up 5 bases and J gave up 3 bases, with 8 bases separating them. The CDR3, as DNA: TGTGCCACCAGCTCTCAAGGCTACGAGCAGTACTTC. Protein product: CATSSQGYEQYF.

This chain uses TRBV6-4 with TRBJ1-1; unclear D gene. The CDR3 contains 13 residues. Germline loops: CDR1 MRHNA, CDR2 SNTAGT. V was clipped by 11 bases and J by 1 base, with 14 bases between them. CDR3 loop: CAPLRSRNTEAFF. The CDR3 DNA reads TGTGCCCCATTGCGAAGCCGGAACACTGAAGCTTTCTTT.

The CDR3, as DNA: TGTGCCAGCAGCTTTGACGCCTCGGGTCAGCCCCAGCATTTT. Translating it yields CASSFDASGQPQHF. J is TRBJ1-5 and V is TRBV7-9; D unresolved. V was trimmed by 3 bases and J by 6 bases, leaving 12 bases between them. Germline-derived CDR1 and CDR2 are SEHNR and FQNEAQ (reference sequence). The CDR3 length is 14 residues.

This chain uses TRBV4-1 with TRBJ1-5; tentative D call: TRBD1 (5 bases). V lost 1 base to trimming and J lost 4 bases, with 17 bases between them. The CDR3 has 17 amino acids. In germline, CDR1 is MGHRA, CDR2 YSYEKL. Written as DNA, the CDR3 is TGCGCCAGCAGCCAAGTGGGAAGAGGGGACTCTAATCAGCCCCAGCATTTT. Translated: CASSQVGRGDSNQPQHF.

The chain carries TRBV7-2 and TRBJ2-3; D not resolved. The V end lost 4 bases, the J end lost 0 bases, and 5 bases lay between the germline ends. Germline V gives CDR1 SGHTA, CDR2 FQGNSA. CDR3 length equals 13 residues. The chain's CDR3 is CASSSFSTDTQYF. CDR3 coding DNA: TGTGCCAGCAGCTCCTTTAGCACAGATACGCAGTATTTT.

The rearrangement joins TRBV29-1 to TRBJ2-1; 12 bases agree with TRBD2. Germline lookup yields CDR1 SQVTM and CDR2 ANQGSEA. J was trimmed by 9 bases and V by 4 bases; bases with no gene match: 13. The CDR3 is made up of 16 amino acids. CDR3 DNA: TGCAGCGTTGCGGTCTTGGCTAGCGGGGGGGAAGCTGAGCAGTTCTTC. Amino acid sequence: CSVAVLASGGEAEQFF.

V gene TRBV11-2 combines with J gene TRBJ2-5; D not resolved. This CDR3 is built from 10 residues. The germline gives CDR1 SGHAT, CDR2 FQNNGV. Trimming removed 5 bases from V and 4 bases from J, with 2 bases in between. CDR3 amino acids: CASSRETQYF. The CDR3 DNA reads TGTGCCAGCAGCCGAGAGACCCAGTACTTC.

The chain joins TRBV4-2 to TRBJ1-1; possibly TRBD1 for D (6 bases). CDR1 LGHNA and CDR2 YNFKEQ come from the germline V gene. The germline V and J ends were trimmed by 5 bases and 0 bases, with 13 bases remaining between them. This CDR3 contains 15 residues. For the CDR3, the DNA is TGTGCCAGCAGCGTAGGGGACACGATGAACACTGAAGCTTTCTTT. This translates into CASSVGDTMNTEAFF.

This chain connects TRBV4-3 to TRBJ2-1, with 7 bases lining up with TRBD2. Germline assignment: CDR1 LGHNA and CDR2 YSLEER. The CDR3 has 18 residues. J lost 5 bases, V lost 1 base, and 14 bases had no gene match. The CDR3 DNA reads TGCGCCAGCAGCCAAGGCTCCTGGGCTAGCGGATTACACAATGAGCAGTTCTTC. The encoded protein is CASSQGSWASGLHNEQFF.

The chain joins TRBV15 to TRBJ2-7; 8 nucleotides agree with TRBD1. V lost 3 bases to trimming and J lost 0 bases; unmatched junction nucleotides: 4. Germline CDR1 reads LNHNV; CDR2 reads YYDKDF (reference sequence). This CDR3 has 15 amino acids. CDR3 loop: CATSRWDRPSYEQYF. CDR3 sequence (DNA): TGTGCCACCAGCAGGTGGGACAGGCCCTCCTACGAGCAGTACTTC.